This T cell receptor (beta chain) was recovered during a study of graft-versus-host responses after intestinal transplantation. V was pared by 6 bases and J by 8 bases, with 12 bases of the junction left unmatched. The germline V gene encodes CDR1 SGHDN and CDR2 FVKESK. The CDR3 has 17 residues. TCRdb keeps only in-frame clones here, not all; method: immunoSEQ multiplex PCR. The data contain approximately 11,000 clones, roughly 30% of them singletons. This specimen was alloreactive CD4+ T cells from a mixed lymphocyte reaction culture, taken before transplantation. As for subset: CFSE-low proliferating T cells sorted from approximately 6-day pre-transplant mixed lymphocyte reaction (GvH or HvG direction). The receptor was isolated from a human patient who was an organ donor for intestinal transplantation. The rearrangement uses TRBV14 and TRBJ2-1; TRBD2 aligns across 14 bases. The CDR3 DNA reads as TGTGCCAGCAGTCCGAACCCGGGACTAGCGGGGGTCTATGAGCAGTTCTTC. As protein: CASSPNPGLAGVYEQFF.